This is a list of T cell receptor beta chains from one sample in a study of blood T cell repertoires in COVID-19. Profiling relied on immunoSEQ multiplex PCR, and the TCRdb table lists in-frame clones only, not all of them. The sample holds some 150,000 clones, roughly 86% seen once. The sample was peripheral blood. All receptors come from a woman aged 45 to 65 with acute or convalescent COVID-19. The CDR3 runs from the conserved cysteine through the conserved F or W. Fields, in order: J gene, D gene, clone size, V gene, CDR3 DNA, CDR3 protein. D genes are given only for firm matches. Clone size, where shown, is once, few, many, or a class for clones that have expanded.

TRBJ1-3,TRBD1,.,TRBV4-1,TGCGCCAGCAGCCATATTACAGGGGAAGGGATGAGCACCATATATTTT,CASSHITGEGMSTIYF
TRBJ2-7,TRBD2,.,TRBV10-3,TGTGCCATCAGTGGACCGGGGACGGGACTAGCGGCGTTCTTGTACTTC,CAISGPGTGLAAFLYF
TRBJ1-1,.,.,TRBV30,TGTGCCTGGGCCGGAGGGGCTGAAGCTTTCTTT,CAWAGGAEAFF
TRBJ2-3,.,.,TRBV3-1/TRBV3-2,TGTGCCAGCAGCCAAGATCGGGGGTGGGATACGCAGTATTTT,CASSQDRGWDTQYF
TRBJ1-2,.,.,TRBV2,TGTGCCAGCAGTGAAGTGGGGGCAGCTAACTATGGCTACACCTTC,CASSEVGAANYGYTF
TRBJ1-6,TRBD1,.,TRBV5-1,TGCGCCAGCAGCTTGGAGGGACAGGGGGTATCACCCCTCCACTTT,CASSLEGQGVSPLHF
TRBJ1-2,TRBD1,few,TRBV3-1/TRBV3-2,TGTGCCAGCAGCCCCTACGGACAGGGAAGGGGCTACACCTTC,CASSPYGQGRGYTF
TRBJ1-4,.,.,TRBV5-1,TGCGCCAGCAGTCTCACCAGGGTAGATAATGAAAAACTGTTTTTT,CASSLTRVDNEKLFF
TRBJ2-5,.,.,TRBV27,TGTGCCAGCAGTCCGATACTCCAAGAGACCCAGTACTTC,CASSPILQETQYF
TRBJ1-1,TRBD1,.,TRBV7-3,TGTGCCAGCAGCAGGACAGGGGGCGGAGAAGCTTTCTTT,CASSRTGGGEAFF
TRBJ1-5,.,.,TRBV21-1,TGTGCCAGCAGTAAAAGAAGGGACAGTTATAGCAATCAGCCCCAGCATTTT,CASSKRRDSYSNQPQHF
TRBJ1-2,.,once,TRBV28,TGTGCCAGCACCGAAGGCCGGGACATCTTCGGCTACACCTTC,CASTEGRDIFGYTF
TRBJ2-1,.,few,TRBV29-1,TGCAGCGTTGTGAAACAGTACAATGAGCAGTTCTTC,CSVVKQYNEQFF
TRBJ2-3,TRBD1,.,TRBV18,TGTGCCAGCTCACCTATGACAGGGGGGACAGATACGCAGTATTTT,CASSPMTGGTDTQYF
TRBJ1-5,TRBD1,.,TRBV5-5,TGTGCCAGCAGCTCCCACAGGGGAGATCAGCCCCAGCATTTT,CASSSHRGDQPQHF
TRBJ2-3,TRBD2,.,TRBV7-3,TGTGCCAGCAGCTCCACTAGCGGGGGACCAGATACGCAGTATTTT,CASSSTSGGPDTQYF
TRBJ2-7,.,.,TRBV7-9,TGTGCCAGCAGCCCTGACAGCTCCTACGAGCAGTACTTC,CASSPDSSYEQYF
TRBJ2-5,.,once,TRBV5-1,TGCGCCAGCAGCTTGTATGAACCGGGTTTGGAGACCCAGTACTTC,CASSLYEPGLETQYF
TRBJ1-6,TRBD1,.,TRBV19,TGTGCCAGTAGTATGTTCCACCAGGGGGCAAGGTCACCCCTCCACTTT,CASSMFHQGARSPLHF
TRBJ2-7,.,.,TRBV7-3,TGTGCCAGCAGCTTAACAGCAGGGTTTACCTACGAGCAGTACTTC,CASSLTAGFTYEQYF
TRBJ1-6,.,.,TRBV30,TGTGCCTGGAGTACCGGTAGCTCCTATAATTCACCCCTCCACTTT,CAWSTGSSYNSPLHF
TRBJ2-7,TRBD2,.,TRBV29-1,TGCAGCGTTGAAGCGGTAGCGGGAAGCTCCTACGAGCAGTACTTC,CSVEAVAGSSYEQYF
TRBJ2-7,.,few,TRBV4-2,TGTGCCAGCAGCCAAGAACTCAAGCATGCGGCCTACGAGCAGTACTTC,CASSQELKHAAYEQYF
TRBJ2-1,TRBD1,few,TRBV19,TGTGCCAGTAGTATCATACAGGGGGCTTCTGACAATGAGCAGTTCTTC,CASSIIQGASDNEQFF
TRBJ1-1,TRBD1,.,TRBV5-6,TGTGCCAGCAGCCCTAAGACAGGGTTTGGTACTGAAGCTTTCTTT,CASSPKTGFGTEAFF
TRBJ2-1,TRBD2,.,TRBV5-1,TGCGCCAGCAGCTCCGCTAGCGGGATACTAGGTGAGCAGTTCTTC,CASSSASGILGEQFF
TRBJ2-5,.,.,TRBV9,TGTGCCAGCAGCCCGTTTCTAGCTCTAGAGACCCAGTACTTC,CASSPFLALETQYF
TRBJ2-2,.,.,TRBV7-3,TGTGCCAGCAGCCCCCAGGCTAACACCGGGGAGCTGTTTTTT,CASSPQANTGELFF
TRBJ2-7,.,.,TRBV27,TGTGCCAGCACCCCCTTTGACGAGCAGTACTTC,CASTPFDEQYF